The next 26 T cell receptor beta chains were all read from a single sample in a study of a mutant IDH1 vaccine in newly diagnosed glioma. Time point defined: baseline, week 1 (first vaccination visit). The treatment is: pre-vaccination baseline after standard-of-care therapy. Only in-frame clones appear in the TCRdb table, and some are missing; sequencing was by immunoSEQ multiplex PCR. The data contain approximately 92,000 clones, about 80% of them seen just once; the ten biggest clones take up approximately 7.4%. Sequenced material: PBMCs, taken from a glioma patient treated with radiotherapy, temozolomide or both. Receptor source: a woman in her 50s with glioma.

The chain combines TRBV9 with TRBJ2-5; tentatively, D is TRBD2 (5 bases). Trimming took 0 bases from V and 2 from J, leaving 20 bases between them. The V gene's germline CDR1 is SGDLS and CDR2 YYNGEE. The CDR3 extends over 18 amino acids. CDR3: CASSVDSDPAAVQETQYF. CDR3 bases: TGTGCCAGCAGCGTAGATTCCGATCCAGCGGCTGTTCAAGAGACCCAGTACTTC.

This chain uses TRBV19 with TRBJ2-2; the D is unclear. The CDR3 is 16 residues long. Trimming shortened V by 7 bases and J by 0 bases, and 15 bases separated the two germline ends. Germline values: CDR1 LNHDA, CDR2 SQIVND (reference sequence). Here the CDR3 DNA reads TGTGCCAGTACCATTCGGAAGGGATCGAACACCGGGGAGCTGTTTTTT. This sequence encodes CASTIRKGSNTGELFF.

The V gene is TRBV9, the J gene TRBJ1-2; 8 bases map to TRBD1. CDR1 and CDR2 (germline): SGDLS, YYNGEE. The junction had 6 bases not matched to a gene; V was cut back by 0 bases and J by 5 bases. This CDR3 is 15 amino acids long. As DNA, the CDR3 is TGTGCCAGCAGCGTAGATGCAGGGGGCTGGTATGGCTACACCTTC. Translating gives CASSVDAGGWYGYTF.

V usage is TRBV10-2 and J usage is TRBJ2-2; 8 positions agree with TRBD2. Germline-derived CDR1 and CDR2 are WSHSY and SAAADI. CDR3 length: 16 amino acids. J gave up 6 bases and V 4 bases, and 10 bases lay outside the gene matches. The CDR3 loop reads CASSVLGGGFAGELFF. As DNA, the CDR3 is TGCGCCAGCAGTGTCCTCGGGGGGGGTTTTGCCGGGGAGCTGTTTTTT.

The chain links TRBV5-4 to TRBJ1-6; 7 bases match TRBD1. The CDR3 contains 13 residues. CDR1 and CDR2 (germline): SGHNT, YYREEE (reference sequence). Germline trimming cut 4 bases from V and 8 bases from J; bases unmatched to any gene: 3. As DNA, the CDR3 is TGTGCCAGCAGCGTCGACAGGGATTCACCCCTCCACTTT. Translation gives CASSVDRDSPLHF.

The chain joins TRBV19 to TRBJ2-5, with 7 bases lining up with TRBD1. Germline CDR1 and CDR2: LNHDA and SQIVND (reference sequence). V was clipped by 7 bases and J by 2 bases; unmatched bases: 7. The CDR3 totals 14 residues. For the CDR3, the DNA is TGTGCCAGTAAGGGGGCCCGGAGGCAAGAGACCCAGTACTTC. Protein product: CASKGARRQETQYF.

This clone was observed once. CDR3 DNA sequence: TGTGCCAGCAGCTTAGGGGTCAGATACTATGGCTACACCTTC. Translated, it gives CASSLGVRYYGYTF. The rearrangement joins TRBV7-2 to TRBJ1-2; unclear D gene. Germline V gene lookup returns CDR1 SGHTA and CDR2 FQGNSA. The CDR3 contains 14 residues. V was cut by 1 base and J by 3 bases, with 9 bases left in between.

The chain couples TRBV7-9 to TRBJ1-1; D ambiguous. CDR3 length: 13 residues. CDR1 is SEHNR, CDR2 FQNEAQ, per germline (reference sequence). Trimming shortened V by 4 bases and J by 0 bases, and 6 bases separated the two germline ends. The CDR3 sequence: CASSSYLNTEAFF. The DNA for the CDR3 is TGTGCCAGCAGCTCATATCTGAACACTGAAGCTTTCTTT.

The chain uses TRBV27 and TRBJ2-7, with a weak D call TRBD1 (5 bases). V lost 4 bases, J lost 2 bases, and 15 bases lay in between. The CDR3 runs 15 residues. CDR1 is MNHEY and CDR2 is SMNVEV in the germline V gene (reference sequence). Written as DNA, the CDR3 is TGTGCCAGCAGTTCTTTCCAGGGTACAACCTACGAGCAGTACTTC. Translating gives CASSSFQGTTYEQYF.

This chain joins TRBV6-1 and TRBJ1-5; TRBD1 might be the D (6 bases). The CDR3 spans 13 residues. In germline, CDR1 is MNHNS, CDR2 SASEGT. With 4 bases removed from V and 6 bases from J, the gap between germline ends came to 10 bases. The CDR3 is CASSVGARQPQHF. Written as DNA, the CDR3 is TGTGCCAGCAGTGTGGGGGCGCGTCAGCCCCAGCATTTT.

J is TRBJ2-2 and V is TRBV5-1; D possibly corresponds to TRBD2 (5 bases). The germline CDR1 and CDR2 sequences are SGHRS and YFSETQ. V dropped 4 bases and J dropped 1 base, with 8 bases sitting between them. The CDR3 has 14 residues. CDR3 amino acids: CASSQLENTGELFF. CDR3 coding DNA: TGCGCCAGCAGCCAACTAGAGAACACCGGGGAGCTGTTTTTT.

The CDR3 region is CASRAEGGEAFF. The CDR3, as DNA: TGTGCCAGTAGGGCGGAAGGGGGTGAAGCTTTCTTT. V usage is TRBV19 and J usage is TRBJ1-1; D might be TRBD1 (6 bases). The germline gives CDR1 LNHDA, CDR2 SQIVND (reference sequence). Trimming took 6 bases from V and 7 from J, leaving 12 bases between them. The CDR3 contains 12 residues.

This clone was seen a few times. V usage is TRBV29-1 and J usage is TRBJ1-1; D is undetermined. The V gene lost 3 bases and the J gene lost 6 bases, with 5 bases spanning the gap. Looked up from germline, CDR1 is SQVTM and CDR2 is ANQGSEA. CDR3 size: 10 residues. CDR3 sequence reads: CSVDPPEAFF. In nucleotides, the CDR3 is TGCAGCGTTGATCCCCCTGAAGCTTTCTTT.

This chain joins TRBV7-8 and TRBJ2-3; D not resolved. The CDR3 consists of 11 residues. Trimming left V 4 bases short and J 5 bases short, with 4 bases between. Germline lookup yields CDR1 SGHVS and CDR2 FQNEAQ. The CDR3 DNA reads TGTGCCAGCAGCTCGGAAGATACGCAGTATTTT. Translating it yields CASSSEDTQYF.

The chain has TRBV11-2 and TRBJ1-2; a possible D gene is TRBD1 (5 bases). Deletions cut 4 bases from V and 8 bases from J, with 11 bases between. The CDR3 length is 12 residues. The germline CDR1 and CDR2 sequences are SGHAT and FQNNGV. CDR3 region: CASSYIGAGYTF. CDR3 in DNA: TGTGCCAGCAGCTACATAGGGGCCGGCTACACCTTC.

This clone was seen only a few times. V and J are TRBV15 and TRBJ1-1; D remains unclear. V was trimmed by 0 bases and J by 11 bases, leaving 16 bases between them. Germline V gives CDR1 LNHNV, CDR2 YYDKDF (reference sequence). CDR3 size: 14 residues. Written as DNA, the CDR3 is TGTGCCACCAGCAGAGATCGGGCCGAAGGAGGGGCTTTCTTT. Protein sequence: CATSRDRAEGGAFF.

This chain joins TRBV7-3 and TRBJ2-2; D is possibly TRBD2 (5 bases). Germline CDR1 and CDR2: SGHTA and FQGTGA. The CDR3 sequence is 13 residues long. The V end was cut by 5 bases, the J end by 6 bases, with 10 bases between. This CDR3 reads CASSPRTAGELFF. CDR3 coding DNA: TGTGCCAGCAGCCCGCGGACTGCCGGGGAGCTGTTTTTT.

This clone has just one count. The chain couples TRBV9 to TRBJ1-5; D is perhaps TRBD1 (6 bases). The CDR3 extends over 15 amino acids. Germline V gene sequence: CDR1 SGDLS, CDR2 YYNGEE. Trimming pared 0 bases from V and 7 bases from J, leaving 14 bases between. The CDR3 is CASSVDPGAEQPQHF. CDR3 nucleotide sequence: TGTGCCAGCAGCGTAGACCCAGGGGCCGAACAGCCCCAGCATTTT.

This chain links TRBV5-4 with TRBJ1-2, with 9 nucleotides matching TRBD1. V was pared by 6 bases and J by 2 bases, with 2 bases of the junction left unmatched. The CDR3 is 13 amino acids. CDR1 is SGHNT, CDR2 YYREEE, per germline (reference sequence). CDR3 region: CASNGQGNYGYTF. The CDR3 coding sequence is TGTGCCAGCAACGGACAGGGGAACTATGGCTACACCTTC.

The chain recombines TRBV10-3 with TRBJ1-4, with TRBD1 as a possible D gene (5 bases). The CDR3 is 17 residues long. Trimming shortened V by 3 bases and J by 7 bases, and 21 bases separated the two germline ends. Germline CDR1 ENHRY, CDR2 SYGVKD. DNA for the CDR3: TGTGCCATCAGTGAAGGTCGGGTTGGCAGGGTCCTTGAAAAACTGTTTTTT. Translating it yields CAISEGRVGRVLEKLFF.

This clone was found once. V usage is TRBV5-1 and J usage is TRBJ1-3; D not resolved. The ends were cut back, 0 bases at V and 0 bases at J, with 16 bases in the middle. This CDR3 spans 18 amino acids. CDR1 is SGHRS, CDR2 YFSETQ, per germline. The CDR3: CASSLGAHSYSSGNTIYF. The CDR3 nucleotides read TGCGCCAGCAGCTTGGGGGCCCACAGCTACAGCTCTGGAAACACCATATATTTT.

This chain connects TRBV29-1 to TRBJ2-5, with 9 bases matching TRBD2. Per germline, CDR1 SQVTM and CDR2 ANQGSEA. This CDR3 comprises 13 residues. V lost 4 bases, J lost 5 bases, and 5 bases stayed unmatched. DNA for the CDR3: TGCAGCGTTGGGGTAGCGGGGGCGGAGACCCAGTACTTC. Translating it yields CSVGVAGAETQYF. Drawing the rest from reference TRBV29-1 and TRBJ2-5, the complete variable domain is SAVISQKPSRDICQRGTSLTIQCQVDSQVTMMFWYRQQPGQSLTLIATANQGSEATYESGFVIDKFPISRPNLTFSTLTVSNMSPEDSSIYLCSVGVAGAETQYFGPGTRLLVL.

Concerning this clone itself: The same CDR3 can be traced to other DNA sequences in this sample. The rearrangement links TRBV5-1 to TRBJ1-1; a possible D gene is TRBD1 (5 bases). V lost 2 bases, J lost 2 bases, and 7 bases lay in between. Germline CDR1 reads SGHRS; CDR2 reads YFSETQ. The CDR3 sequence is 13 residues long. This CDR3 reads CASSLQENTEAFF. In DNA form, the CDR3 reads TGCGCCAGCAGCTTACAGGAAAACACTGAAGCTTTCTTT. The entire variable domain, with the rest obtained from reference TRBV5-1 and TRBJ1-1, is as follows: KAGVTQTPRYLIKTRGQQVTLSCSPISGHRSVSWYQQTPGQGLQFLFEYFSETQRNKGNFPGRFSGRQFSNSRSEMNVSTLELGDSALYLCASSLQENTEAFFGQGTRLTVV.

The chain links TRBV27 to TRBJ1-2; tentative D call: TRBD1 (6 bases). CDR1 is MNHEY and CDR2 is SMNVEV in the germline V gene (reference sequence). V lost 2 bases and J 6 bases, leaving 16 bases between the germline ends. The CDR3 consists of 15 residues. For the CDR3, the DNA is TGTGCCAGCAGTTTACAAGGCAGGGGAATGGATGGCTACACCTTC. Translated, it gives CASSLQGRGMDGYTF.

The chain has TRBV6-4 and TRBJ2-2; the D call may be TRBD1 or TRBD2 (6 bases each). This CDR3 contains 15 residues. V was pared by 5 bases and J by 4 bases, with 14 bases between. Germline V lookup: CDR1 MRHNA, CDR2 SNTAGT. For the CDR3, the DNA is TGTGCCAGCAGTCAGGAGGGGGGACCCACCGGGGAGCTGTTTTTT. It is translated as CASSQEGGPTGELFF.

The rearrangement links TRBV10-3 to TRBJ2-3, with TRBD2 matching 8 bases. Germline V gives CDR1 ENHRY, CDR2 SYGVKD. Unmatched junction bases numbered 6, after V lost 3 bases and J lost 7 bases. CDR3 length equals 14 residues. The CDR3 is CAISDGTRGYTQYF. The CDR3 coding sequence is TGTGCCATCAGTGACGGGACTAGAGGATATACGCAGTATTTT.